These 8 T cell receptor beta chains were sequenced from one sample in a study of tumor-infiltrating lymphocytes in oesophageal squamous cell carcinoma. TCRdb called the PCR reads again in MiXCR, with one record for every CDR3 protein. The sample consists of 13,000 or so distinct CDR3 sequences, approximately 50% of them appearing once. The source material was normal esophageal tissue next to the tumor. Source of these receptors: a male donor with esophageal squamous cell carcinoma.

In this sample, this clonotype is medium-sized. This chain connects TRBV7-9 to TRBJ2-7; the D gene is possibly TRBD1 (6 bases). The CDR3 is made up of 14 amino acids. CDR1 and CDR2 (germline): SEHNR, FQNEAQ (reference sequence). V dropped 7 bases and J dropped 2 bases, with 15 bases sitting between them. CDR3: CASIDTGTPYEQYF. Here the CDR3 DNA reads TGTGCCAGCATCGATACCGGGACACCCTACGAGCAGTACTTC. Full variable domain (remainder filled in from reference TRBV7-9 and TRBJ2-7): DTGVSQNPRHKITKRGQNVTFRCDPISEHNRLYWYRQTLGQGPEFLTYFQNEAQLEKSRLLSDRFSAERPKGSFSTLEIQRTEQGDSAMYLCASIDTGTPYEQYFGPGTRLTVT.

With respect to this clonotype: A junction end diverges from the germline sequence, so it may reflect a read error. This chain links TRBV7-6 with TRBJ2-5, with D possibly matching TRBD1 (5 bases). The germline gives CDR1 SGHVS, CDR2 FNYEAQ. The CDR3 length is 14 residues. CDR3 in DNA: TGTGCTAGCAGCTTAGGGGTCAGGACGGATCAAGAGTTCTTC. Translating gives CASSLGVRTDQEFF. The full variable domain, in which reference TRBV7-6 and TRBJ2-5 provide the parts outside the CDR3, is GAGVSQSPRYKVTKRGQDVALRCDPISGHVSLYWYRQALGQGPEFLTYFNYEAQQDKSGLPNDRFSAERPEGSISTLTIQRTEQRDSAMYRCASSLGVRTDQEFFGPGTRLLVL.

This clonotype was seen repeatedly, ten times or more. The CDR3, as DNA: TGTGCCAGCAGCCAAGTGGGGTTAGCGAAGGAGGAGTTCTTC. It yields the protein CASSQVGLAKEEFF. The chain recombines TRBV4-2 with TRBJ2-1, with D tentatively TRBD2 (5 bases). Germline V lookup: CDR1 LGHNA, CDR2 YNFKEQ. The CDR3 runs 14 residues. V was shortened by 1 base and J by 14 bases, with 18 bases between the two germline ends.

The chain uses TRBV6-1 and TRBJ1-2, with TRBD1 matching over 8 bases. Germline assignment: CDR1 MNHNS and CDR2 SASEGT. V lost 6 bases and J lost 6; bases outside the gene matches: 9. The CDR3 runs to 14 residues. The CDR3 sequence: CASSYQDRADGYTF. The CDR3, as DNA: TGTGCCAGCAGCTACCAGGACAGGGCTGATGGCTACACCTTC.

The CDR3 coding sequence is TGTGCCAGCAGCTTCTATCGCAATGAGCAGTTCTTC. Translated: CASSFYRNEQFF. This chain joins TRBV7-9 and TRBJ2-1; D is unclear. Germline loops: CDR1 SEHNR, CDR2 FQNEAQ (reference sequence). The CDR3 runs to 12 residues. The ends were cut back, 3 bases at V and 6 bases at J, with 6 bases in the middle.

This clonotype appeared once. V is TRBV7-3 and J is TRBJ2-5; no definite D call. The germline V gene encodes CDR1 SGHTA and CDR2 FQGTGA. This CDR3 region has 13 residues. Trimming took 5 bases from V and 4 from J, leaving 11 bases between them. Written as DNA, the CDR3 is TGTGCCAGCAGCCGTCACATGGGAGAGACCCAGTACTTC. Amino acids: CASSRHMGETQYF.

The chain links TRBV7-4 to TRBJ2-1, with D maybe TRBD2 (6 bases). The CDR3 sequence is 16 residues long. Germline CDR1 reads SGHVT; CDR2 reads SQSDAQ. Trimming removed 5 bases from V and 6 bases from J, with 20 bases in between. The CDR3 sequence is CASSVTPSVLGNEQFF. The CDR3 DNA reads TGTGCCAGCAGCGTCACCCCTAGCGTGTTAGGCAATGAGCAGTTCTTC.

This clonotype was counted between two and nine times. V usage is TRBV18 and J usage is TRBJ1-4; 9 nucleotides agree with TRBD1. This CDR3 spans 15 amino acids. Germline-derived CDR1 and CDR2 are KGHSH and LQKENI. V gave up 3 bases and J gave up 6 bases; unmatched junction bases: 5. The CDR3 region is CASSPPGQGDEKLFF. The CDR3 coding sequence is TGTGCCAGCTCACCGCCGGGACAGGGAGATGAAAAACTGTTTTTT.